The source of this T cell receptor (beta chain) is a study of cytomegalovirus exposure and HLA in healthy donors. For this clone: Its antigen is still unknown.

Use of 60 Vbeta and 13 Jbeta primers characterized the PCR. Generated by immunoSEQ multiplex PCR, the TCRdb table keeps only in-frame clones and is missing some. This sample yields about 130,000 clones, of which about 80% are seen a single time; 6.5% to 8% belongs to the top ten. Findings and caveats of the study: Roughly even sequencing depth across donors was the assumption behind the presence/absence analyses.

The CDR3 is 15 amino acids. V dropped 9 bases and J dropped 4; count of bases not matched to a gene: 9. Germline V lookup: CDR1 SGHRS, CDR2 YFSETQ. The rearrangement links TRBV5-1 to TRBJ2-3; TRBD2 aligns across 12 bases. The sequence was collected from a man between 40 and 49 years old in good health and CMV-seropositive. Sequenced material: PBMCs. CDR3 nucleotides: TGCGCCACCCAGGTGGGACTAGCGGGCCCAGATACGCAGTATTTT. Translation: CATQVGLAGPDTQYF.